These 22 T cell receptor beta chains originate from one sample sequenced in a study of T cells in Graves' hyperthyroidism and ophthalmopathy. Amplification of TCR beta CDR3 regions used RNA as the template. The TCR CDR3 was amplified in a first-round RT-PCR using the HTBI primer set. MiXCR, applied by TCRdb to the multiplex PCR reads, yields one record per CDR3 protein. This sample has roughly 400,000 distinct CDR3 sequences; more than 20% occur once, and the top ten carry around 70%. Sequencing input: blood. These receptors originate from a middle-aged man with Graves' hyperthyroidism.

In its sample, this clonotype was seen a few times. The rearrangement uses TRBV6-2 or TRBV6-3 and TRBJ2-7; D remains unclear. Trimming took off 2 bases at V and 0 bases at J, with 14 bases between the two ends. The CDR3 runs to 16 residues. Germline lookup yields CDR1 MNHEY and CDR2 SVGEGT. The CDR3 DNA reads TGTGCCAGCAGTTACACGGCTTCGATTAGCTCCTACGAGCAGTACTTC. Encoded protein: CASSYTASISSYEQYF.

This chain joins TRBV12-5 and TRBJ2-7; 7 bases match TRBD1. This CDR3 spans 13 amino acids. In germline, CDR1 is LGHNT, CDR2 FRNRAP. V lost 2 bases to trimming and J lost 5 bases; unmatched junction nucleotides: 3. CDR3 sequence reads: CASGLYRGHEQYF. CDR3 nucleotides: TGTGCTAGTGGTTTGTACAGGGGCCACGAGCAGTACTTC. Full variable domain (rest looked up from reference TRBV12-5 and TRBJ2-7): DARVTQTPRHKVTEMGQEVTMRCQPILGHNTVFWYRQTMMQGLELLAYFRNRAPLDDSGMPKDRFSAEMPDATLATLKIQPSEPRDSAVYFCASGLYRGHEQYFGPGTRLTVT.

This clonotype came up many times. J is TRBJ1-1 and V is TRBV11-3; D unresolved. V dropped 6 bases and J dropped 6 bases, with 8 bases sitting between them. The CDR3 has 11 residues. Germline values: CDR1 SGHNT, CDR2 YENEEA. CDR3 region: CASRGRAEAFF. The DNA of the CDR3 is TGTGCCAGCAGGGGCCGAGCTGAAGCTTTCTTT. Using reference TRBV11-3 and TRBJ1-1 for the parts outside the CDR3, the full variable domain is EAGVVQSPRYKIIEKKQPVAFWCNPISGHNTLYWYLQNLGQGPELLIRYENEEAVDDSQLPKDRFSAERLKGVDSTLKIQPAELGDSAVYLCASRGRAEAFFGQGTRLTVV.

The chain employs TRBV6-5 and TRBJ2-7, with D tentatively TRBD1 or TRBD2 (5 bases each). This CDR3 has 13 amino acids. Germline V gene sequence: CDR1 MNHEY, CDR2 SVGAGI. Trimming removed 4 bases from V and 3 bases from J, with 10 bases in between. For the CDR3, the DNA is TGTGCCAGCAGTTCCTCGAGGGGCTACGAGCAGTACTTC. The encoded protein is CASSSSRGYEQYF.

This clonotype was detected only a few times. The rearrangement uses TRBV6-1 and TRBJ2-2; D is possibly TRBD1 or TRBD2 (5 bases each). V lost 6 bases, J lost 8 bases, and 13 bases lay in between. CDR1 and CDR2 from the germline V gene are MNHNS and SASEGT. The CDR3 length is 13 residues. This CDR3 reads CASSAVEGGELFF. The CDR3 coding sequence is TGTGCCAGCAGCGCCGTTGAGGGGGGGGAGCTGTTTTTT.

This clonotype was seen a handful of times. This rearrangement joins TRBV18 to TRBJ2-7; TRBD1 aligns across 7 bases. J was trimmed by 0 bases and V by 5 bases; bases with no gene match: 7. The CDR3 has 15 amino acids. The V gene's germline CDR1 is KGHSH and CDR2 LQKENI. The CDR3, as DNA: TGTGCCAGCTCATCGAACCGGGACAGCTCCTACGAGCAGTACTTC. Its protein product is CASSSNRDSSYEQYF.

This clonotype has just a few counts. The V call is TRBV24-1, the J call TRBJ2-1, with 11 bases identical to TRBD2. The V gene's germline CDR1 is KGHDR and CDR2 SFDVKD. The CDR3 has 15 amino acids. The V gene end was trimmed by 4 bases and the J gene end by 6 bases; junction bases not matched to a gene: 4. In DNA, the CDR3 is TGTGCCACCAGTGACCCCGGGACTAGCGGCAATGAGCAGTTCTTC. Encoded protein: CATSDPGTSGNEQFF.

The chain joins TRBV24-1 to TRBJ1-5, with D hard to call. Germline lookup yields CDR1 KGHDR and CDR2 SFDVKD. Trimming left V 5 bases short and J 0 bases short, with 4 bases between. The CDR3 covers 13 residues. The CDR3 protein is CATSANSNQPQHF. The CDR3 coding sequence is TGTGCCACCAGTGCCAATAGCAATCAGCCCCAGCATTTT.

The rearrangement joins TRBV3-1 to TRBJ1-2, with 7 bases aligning to TRBD1. Per germline, CDR1 LGHDT and CDR2 YNNKEL (reference sequence). The CDR3 is 15 amino acids. After removal of 2 bases from V and 1 base from J, the junction contained 4 bases not matched to a gene. The CDR3: CASSQWQGGNYGYTF. As DNA, the CDR3 is TGTGCCAGCAGCCAATGGCAGGGGGGTAACTATGGCTACACCTTC.

The rearrangement links TRBV19 to TRBJ2-7; D is unclear. Deletions cut 0 bases from V and 3 bases from J, with 3 bases between. This CDR3 contains 12 residues. Germline CDR1 is LNHDA and CDR2 is SQIVND (reference sequence). The DNA of the CDR3 is TGTGCCAGTAGTATAGATGGCTACGAGCAGTACTTC. It specifies CASSIDGYEQYF. The entire variable domain, with the rest obtained from reference TRBV19 and TRBJ2-7, is as follows: DGGITQSPKYLFRKEGQNVTLSCEQNLNHDAMYWYRQDPGQGLRLIYYSQIVNDFQKGDIAEGYSVSREKKESFPLTVTSAQKNPTAFYLCASSIDGYEQYFGPGTRLTVT.

The chain has TRBV3-1 and TRBJ2-5, with 13 nucleotides matching TRBD2. This CDR3 has 16 amino acids. With V trimmed by 4 bases and J by 2 bases, 4 bases remained unmatched. Germline V CDR1 and CDR2: LGHDT, YNNKEL (reference sequence). The CDR3: CASSLRLAGGQETQYF. The CDR3 DNA follows: TGTGCCAGCAGCCTTAGACTAGCGGGGGGACAAGAGACCCAGTACTTC.

This clonotype occurred a few times. For the CDR3, the DNA is TGTGCCACCCGGATCATGAGCGTCGTTGGCGGGACCCAGTACTTC. Its protein product is CATRIMSVVGGTQYF. The gene calls are TRBV15 and TRBJ2-5, with D uncertain. V lost 8 bases to trimming and J lost 7 bases, with 23 bases between them. The CDR3 length is 15 residues. Germline V gene sequence: CDR1 LNHNV, CDR2 YYDKDF (reference sequence).

This clonotype has more than one count but fewer than ten. This chain links TRBV12-5 with TRBJ1-5; 7 nucleotides align to TRBD1. Germline CDR1 is LGHNT and CDR2 is FRNRAP. The CDR3 is made up of 17 amino acids. Losses at the gene ends were 3 bases for V and 7 bases for J; bases not matched to a gene: 15. The CDR3 is CASGLQSLTGKGQPQHF. Written as DNA, the CDR3 is TGTGCTAGTGGTTTACAATCCCTGACAGGGAAGGGACAGCCCCAGCATTTT.

The genes are TRBV14 and TRBJ2-1; D remains ambiguous. CDR1 and CDR2 from the germline V gene are SGHDN and FVKESK. The CDR3 extends over 13 amino acids. Trimming took 5 bases from V and 6 from J, leaving 11 bases between them. The CDR3 here is CASSFELGNEQFF. CDR3 nucleotide sequence: TGTGCCAGCAGCTTCGAACTTGGCAATGAGCAGTTCTTC.

The rearrangement uses TRBV7-3 and TRBJ1-5; possibly TRBD1 for D (5 bases). Looked up from germline, CDR1 is SGHTA and CDR2 is FQGTGA. The V end lost 1 base, the J end lost 12 bases, and 16 bases lay between the germline ends. CDR3 length: 14 amino acids. CDR3 in DNA: TGTGCCAGCAGCTTAAGGACACCGATACAAGACCAGCATTTT. This encodes CASSLRTPIQDQHF.

This clonotype was recorded many times. This CDR3 is CASSLGGWGTDTQYF. In DNA form, the CDR3 reads TGTGCCAGCAGTTTAGGGGGCTGGGGCACAGATACGCAGTATTTT. The gene calls are TRBV12-3 or TRBV12-4 and TRBJ2-3, with D perhaps matching TRBD1 (5 bases). The CDR3 spans 15 residues. V was trimmed by 1 base and J by 1 base, leaving 9 bases between them.

CDR3 protein: CAINRDRGDEQYF. As DNA, the CDR3 is TGTGCCATCAACCGAGACAGGGGAGACGAGCAGTACTTC. The genes are TRBV10-3 and TRBJ2-7; 8 bases line up with TRBD1. V dropped 7 bases and J dropped 5; count of bases not matched to a gene: 7. The CDR3 extends over 13 amino acids. Germline values: CDR1 ENHRY, CDR2 SYGVKD.

This clonotype was counted between two and nine times. The V call is TRBV5-1, the J call TRBJ2-5; 7 nucleotides agree with TRBD1. The CDR3 consists of 18 residues. The V gene end was trimmed by 4 bases and the J gene end by 0 bases; junction bases not matched to a gene: 15. The germline V gene has CDR1 SGHRS and CDR2 YFSETQ. The CDR3 sequence is CASSRITGTAFYQETQYF. Here the CDR3 DNA reads TGCGCCAGCAGCCGGATAACAGGGACAGCTTTTTACCAAGAGACCCAGTACTTC.

V and J are TRBV20-1 and TRBJ1-4; 11 nucleotides align to TRBD1. Trimming at V came to 6 bases and at J to 8 bases, leaving 8 bases not matched to a gene. Per the germline V gene, CDR1 is DFQATT and CDR2 is SNEGSKA (reference sequence). The CDR3 loop spans 14 amino acids. The CDR3, as DNA: TGCAGTGCACCTTCGGACAGGGGGCCCGAAAAACTGTTTTTT. It is translated as CSAPSDRGPEKLFF.

The chain joins TRBV6-9 to TRBJ1-5; D remains ambiguous. The CDR3 loop spans 14 amino acids. With 3 bases removed from V and 4 bases from J, the gap between germline ends came to 10 bases. Germline-derived CDR1 and CDR2 are MNHGY and SVAAGI. This chain's CDR3 is CASSYRAGNQPQHF. The CDR3 DNA follows: TGTGCCAGCAGTTACCGGGCGGGTAATCAGCCCCAGCATTTT.

This clonotype was detected a few times. The chain carries TRBV24-1 and TRBJ2-1, with D tentatively TRBD2 (6 bases). This CDR3 has 11 amino acids. Between the trimmed V and J ends, which lost 9 bases and 5 bases, there was a span of 7 bases. Germline-derived CDR1 and CDR2 are KGHDR and SFDVKD. The CDR3 loop is CATRRDNEQFF. As DNA, the CDR3 is TGTGCCACCCGGAGGGACAATGAGCAGTTCTTC.

The chain combines TRBV3-1 with TRBJ1-1; tentative D call: TRBD1 (6 bases). Germline loops: CDR1 LGHDT, CDR2 YNNKEL (reference sequence). Trimming took off 0 bases at V and 2 bases at J, with 10 bases between the two ends. CDR3 size: 15 residues. CDR3 sequence: CASSQDARGNTEAFF. CDR3 nucleotides: TGTGCCAGCAGCCAAGACGCCAGGGGTAACACTGAAGCTTTCTTT.